This TCR beta chain was identified in a study of regulatory T cells in long-lasting Graves disease. General study results and limits: Public clonotype sharing was higher in persistent than newly diagnosed patients.

V dropped 3 bases and J dropped 0 bases, with 15 bases sitting between them. This CDR3 is built from 16 residues. CDR1 and CDR2 from the germline V gene are SGDLS and YYNGEE. Arm-PCR with iRepertoire HTBI primers amplified the CDR3 regions for these TCR beta libraries. TCRdb called the multiplex PCR reads again in MiXCR, with one record for every CDR3 protein. Among about 620,000 distinct CDR3 sequences listed, 16% were seen once. The time point denotes: newly diagnosed GD, antithyroid drugs for less than 3 months. Extracted PBMC RNA gave rise to the TCR library. This clonotype has only a few counts. Its antigen is not known. These data also formed part of another study, on T cells in Graves' hyperthyroidism and ophthalmopathy.

This TCR came from a woman in her 30s with Graves disease. This specimen was peripheral blood mononuclear cells (PBMCs), taken at new diagnosis, from a patient treated with antithyroid drugs. The chain recombines TRBV9 with TRBJ1-2, with unresolved D. The CDR3 protein is CASSANFKGTNYGYTF. DNA for the CDR3: TGTGCCAGCAGCGCAAATTTTAAGGGAACTAACTATGGCTACACCTTC.